This record concerns one T cell receptor beta chain sequence. Germline lookup yields CDR1 SEHNR and CDR2 FQNEAQ (reference sequence). This CDR3 is 15 amino acids long. V shed 5 bases and J shed 4 bases, with 15 bases lying between them. These data are taken from a study of patients and donors after allogeneic stem cell transplantation. MiXCR, applied by TCRdb to the RT-PCR reads, yields one record per CDR3 protein. The table has roughly 940,000 distinct CDR3 sequences, about a sixth seen once. J is TRBJ2-1 and V is TRBV7-9, with D maybe TRBD2 (6 bases). The receptor's source is a human donor who was either an allogeneic HSCT recipient or a stem cell or donor lymphocyte infusion donor (not recorded which). It is not recorded whose cells these are; they may come from a transplant donor. Sequencing input: blood, either unsorted or a sorted T cell fraction (not recorded which). CDR3 loop: CASSDRRTTYNEQFF. Here the CDR3 DNA reads TGTGCCAGCAGCGACCGAAGGACTACTTACAATGAGCAGTTCTTC.